One and the same sample provided the 2 T cell receptor beta chains below, sequenced in a study of graft-versus-host responses after intestinal transplantation. Data came from immunoSEQ multiplex PCR; TCRdb stores just in-frame clones and leaves some out. This table holds about 71,000 clones, 90% found once. Their antigen targets remain unknown. The sample in question was unstimulated CD8+ T cells sorted from spleen or lymph node cells, obtained before intestinal transplant. Source of these receptors: a human donor who received an intestinal transplant.

This clone has only a few counts. This chain links TRBV5-8 with TRBJ1-1; the D gene is possibly TRBD1 (5 bases). This CDR3 contains 13 residues. Germline V gene lookup returns CDR1 SGHTS and CDR2 YDEGEE. Trimming shortened V by 8 bases and J by 1 base, and 12 bases separated the two germline ends. In nucleotides, the CDR3 is TGTGCCAGTTCGGACAACGCGAACACTGAAGCTTTCTTT. It yields the protein CASSDNANTEAFF.

V usage is TRBV2 and J usage is TRBJ2-5; no reliable D call. Germline V gene sequence: CDR1 SNHLY, CDR2 FYNNEI. V shed 2 bases and J shed 5 bases, with 12 bases lying between them. This CDR3 contains 14 residues. The CDR3 loop is CASSESVLRETQYF. DNA for the CDR3: TGTGCCAGCAGTGAAAGTGTCCTCCGGGAGACCCAGTACTTC. Using reference TRBV2 and TRBJ2-5 for the parts outside the CDR3, the full variable domain is EPEVTQTPSHQVTQMGQEVILRCVPISNHLYFYWYRQILGQKVEFLVSFYNNEISEKSEIFDDQFSVERPDGSNFTLKIRSTKLEDSAMYFCASSESVLRETQYFGPGTRLLVL.